This T cell receptor beta chain derives from a study of T cell clones after liver transplantation. Study summary: TCRbeta sequencing after a pre-transplant mixed lymphocyte reaction identified graft-donor-reactive clones, later tracked in post-transplant blood. Subjects received no induction therapy and standard immunosuppression until randomization at 12-24 months post-transplant. Patients counted as tolerant after at least one year off all immunosuppression, enzymes not exceeding twice normal. Timepoints were pre-transplant, pre-withdrawal, and after withdrawal was completed or failed.

This clone has a handful of counts. V trimming: 6 bases; J trimming: 6 bases; junction bases outside the gene matches: 6. This CDR3 spans 13 amino acids. CDR1 and CDR2 (germline): ENHRY, SYGVKD. Clones were read by immunoSEQ multiplex PCR, and TCRdb kept only the in-frame ones, dropping some. The table lists around 60,000 clones, 70% to 75% of them singletons, with 14% to 15% in the top ten. The source is a human donor who received a liver transplant. The specimen comprised CD4+ T cells from blood, sampled before liver transplant. The chain recombines TRBV10-3 with TRBJ2-5, with 8 bases fitting TRBD1. CDR3 residues: CAISLDRDQTQYF. CDR3 DNA sequence: TGTGCCATCAGCCTGGACAGGGACCAGACCCAGTACTTC.